These T cell receptor beta chains were read from a single sample in a study of shared clonotypes between healthy human individuals. Measured with immunoSEQ multiplex PCR; TCRdb has only the in-frame clones, and not every one. Here the sample spans 450,000 to 500,000 clones, 75% to 85% being singletons. The sample consisted of PBMCs. The receptor set was obtained from a woman in her thirties or forties in good health. Some clones in this sample may be carry-over from other donors' samples. The CDR3 runs from the conserved cysteine through the conserved F or W. D genes are given only for firm matches. Rows give clone size only sometimes, using once, few, many, or a class for an expanded clone.

CDR3aa	CDR3nt	v_gene	j_gene	d_gene	abundance
CASSLGQGATEAFF	TGTGCCAGCAGCTTGGGGCAGGGTGCCACTGAAGCTTTCTTT	TRBV5-4	TRBJ1-1	.	.
CASSVSLASHSYNEQFF	TGTGCCAGCAGCGTGAGTCTAGCGAGTCACTCCTACAATGAGCAGTTCTTC	TRBV9	TRBJ2-1	.	.
CASSFGGRDTDTQYF	TGTGCCAGCAGTTTTGGAGGGAGGGACACAGATACGCAGTATTTT	TRBV6-5	TRBJ2-3	TRBD2	.
CASSPDGGRTEAFF	TGTGCCAGCAGCCCAGACGGGGGGCGGACTGAAGCTTTCTTT	TRBV9	TRBJ1-1	.	.
CASGNRNTEAFF	TGCGCCAGCGGTAACAGGAACACTGAAGCTTTCTTT	TRBV10-2	TRBJ1-1	.	once
CASSLTGTEAFF	TGTGCCAGCAGTCTAACAGGGACTGAAGCTTTCTTT	TRBV28	TRBJ1-1	.	.
CASSTNNEQFF	TGTGCCAGCAGCACAAACAATGAGCAGTTCTTC	TRBV9	TRBJ2-1	.	.
CASRDTTGTEAFF	TGTGCCAGTCGGGATACCACGGGCACTGAAGCTTTCTTT	TRBV2	TRBJ1-1	.	.
CASGSGTAYGYTF	TGTGCCAGCGGCAGCGGGACAGCCTATGGCTACACCTTC	TRBV5-6	TRBJ1-2	TRBD1	.
CASSFPSVNEQFF	TGTGCCAGCAGTTTTCCTAGCGTCAATGAGCAGTTCTTC	TRBV27	TRBJ2-1	.	.
CASSNKTSGPYEQYF	TGCGCCAGCAGCAACAAGACTAGCGGCCCTTATGAGCAGTACTTC	TRBV5-1	TRBJ2-7	TRBD2	.
CASSLGGTASGNTIYF	TGTGCCAGCAGCTTAGGAGGGACAGCCTCTGGAAACACCATATATTTT	TRBV7-9	TRBJ1-3	TRBD1	.
CASSRRGQGIDTQYF	TGCGCCAGCAGCCGCCGGGGACAGGGAATAGATACGCAGTATTTT	TRBV4-3	TRBJ2-3	TRBD1	.
CASRTSGNYNEQFF	TGTGCCAGCAGGACTAGCGGGAACTACAATGAGCAGTTCTTC	TRBV27	TRBJ2-1	TRBD2	.
CASGDRCGANVLTF	TGCGCCAGCGGGGACAGGTGTGGGGCCAACGTCCTGACTTTC	TRBV10-1	TRBJ2-6	TRBD1	.
CASSGSSYEQYF	TGTGCCAGCTCAGGGTCCTCCTACGAGCAGTACTTC	TRBV2	TRBJ2-7	.	.
CASSKGGSGSFRETQYF	TGTGCCAGTAGTAAGGGTGGTAGCGGGAGTTTTCGAGAGACCCAGTACTTC	TRBV19	TRBJ2-5	TRBD2	once
CASSGRGWGGNTIYF	TGTGCCAGCAGTGGCAGGGGTTGGGGAGGAAACACCATATATTTT	TRBV6-4	TRBJ1-3	.	.
CASSLGTSGGYEQYF	TGCGCCAGCAGCTTGGGTACTAGCGGGGGCTACGAGCAGTACTTC	TRBV5-1	TRBJ2-7	TRBD2	.
CASSPGGGGLTDTQYF	TGTGCCAGCAGCCCCGGGGGAGGGGGCCTCACAGATACGCAGTATTTT	TRBV13	TRBJ2-3	.	.
CATSETSGNEQFF	TGTGCCACCAGTGAGACTAGCGGGAATGAGCAGTTCTTC	TRBV15	TRBJ2-1	TRBD2	.
CASSLTGERNEQFF	TGTGCCAGCAGCCTTACAGGGGAACGCAATGAGCAGTTCTTC	TRBV28	TRBJ2-1	TRBD1	few